A selection of T cell receptor beta chains follows, all from one sample in a study of blood T cell repertoires in COVID-19. Method: immunoSEQ multiplex PCR; TCRdb's copy keeps in-frame clones and lacks some. Of around 250,000 clones in the sample, 85% to 90% are singletons; the top ten hold around 16%. The source material was PBMCs or T cells enriched from blood (not recorded which). The receptors were sampled from a man between 18 and 29 years old who had recovered from COVID-19. Each CDR3 is given with its conserved first and last residue. Fields, in order: D gene, clone size, V gene, J gene, CDR3 protein, CDR3 DNA. A D gene is named only where the DNA matches it firmly. Some rows mark clone size as missing; the rest say once, few, many or name a class of expanded clone.

d_call: TRBD2; clone_size: NA; v_call: TRBV2; j_call: TRBJ2-1; cdr3_aa: CASRREGLSSYNEQFF; cdr3_nt: TGTGCCAGCAGGAGGGAGGGATTGAGCTCCTACAATGAGCAGTTCTTC
d_call: NA; clone_size: NA; v_call: TRBV6-5; j_call: TRBJ2-5; cdr3_aa: CASSYYGETQYF; cdr3_nt: TGTGCCAGCAGTTACTACGGAGAGACCCAGTACTTC
d_call: TRBD1; clone_size: NA; v_call: TRBV11-2; j_call: TRBJ2-7; cdr3_aa: CASSARQGAWEQYF; cdr3_nt: TGTGCCAGCAGCGCAAGACAGGGGGCTTGGGAGCAGTACTTC
d_call: TRBD1; clone_size: few; v_call: TRBV13; j_call: TRBJ1-2; cdr3_aa: CASSLGNRGYGYTF; cdr3_nt: TGTGCCAGCAGCTTAGGGAACAGGGGGTATGGCTACACCTTC
d_call: NA; clone_size: NA; v_call: TRBV2; j_call: TRBJ2-7; cdr3_aa: CASRDLSSYEQYF; cdr3_nt: TGTGCCAGCAGAGACTTGAGCTCCTACGAGCAGTACTTC
d_call: NA; clone_size: few; v_call: TRBV5-1; j_call: TRBJ1-4; cdr3_aa: CASSLGTANEKLFF; cdr3_nt: TGCGCCAGCAGCTTAGGGACTGCAAATGAAAAACTGTTTTTT
d_call: NA; clone_size: few; v_call: TRBV5-1; j_call: TRBJ1-1; cdr3_aa: CASSLSRNTEAFF; cdr3_nt: TGCGCCAGCAGCTTGTCCCGGAACACTGAAGCTTTCTTT
d_call: NA; clone_size: few; v_call: TRBV7-2; j_call: TRBJ2-5; cdr3_aa: CASRDSLVGRETQYF; cdr3_nt: TGTGCCAGCAGAGACTCCCTAGTCGGGAGAGAGACCCAGTACTTC
d_call: TRBD1; clone_size: NA; v_call: TRBV7-9; j_call: TRBJ2-3; cdr3_aa: CASSLGTGLTTDTQYF; cdr3_nt: TGTGCCAGCAGCTTAGGGACAGGGTTAACCACAGATACGCAGTATTTT
d_call: TRBD1; clone_size: NA; v_call: TRBV25-1; j_call: TRBJ2-1; cdr3_aa: CASTQGVDEQFF; cdr3_nt: TGTGCCAGCACCCAGGGGGTCGATGAGCAGTTCTTC
d_call: TRBD1; clone_size: NA; v_call: TRBV14; j_call: TRBJ2-7; cdr3_aa: CASSGTGQGHEQYF; cdr3_nt: TGTGCCAGCAGCGGGACAGGACAGGGCCACGAGCAGTACTTC
d_call: NA; clone_size: NA; v_call: TRBV27; j_call: TRBJ2-2; cdr3_aa: CASSSPQGTNTGELFF; cdr3_nt: TGTGCCAGCAGTAGTCCGCAGGGGACGAACACCGGGGAGCTGTTTTTT
d_call: TRBD2; clone_size: NA; v_call: TRBV2; j_call: TRBJ2-5; cdr3_aa: CASSEFRASGGGETQYF; cdr3_nt: TGTGCCAGCAGTGAATTTCGGGCTAGCGGGGGCGGGGAGACCCAGTACTTC
d_call: TRBD1; clone_size: few; v_call: TRBV5-6; j_call: TRBJ1-4; cdr3_aa: CASSHGQGGHNEKLFF; cdr3_nt: TGTGCCAGCAGCCACGGACAGGGCGGTCATAATGAAAAACTGTTTTTT
d_call: NA; clone_size: NA; v_call: TRBV7-3; j_call: TRBJ2-3; cdr3_aa: CASSFMRADTQYF; cdr3_nt: TGTGCCAGCAGCTTCATGAGGGCAGATACGCAGTATTTT
d_call: NA; clone_size: NA; v_call: TRBV11-2; j_call: TRBJ2-1; cdr3_aa: CASSLAVQISYNEQFF; cdr3_nt: TGTGCCAGCAGCTTAGCGGTCCAAATCTCCTACAATGAGCAGTTCTTC
d_call: TRBD1; clone_size: few; v_call: TRBV27; j_call: TRBJ1-4; cdr3_aa: CASSLYGQGVNEKLFF; cdr3_nt: TGTGCCAGCAGTTTATATGGCCAGGGGGTTAATGAAAAACTGTTTTTT
d_call: NA; clone_size: NA; v_call: TRBV5-1; j_call: TRBJ2-7; cdr3_aa: CASSLNQGNFYEQYF; cdr3_nt: TGCGCCAGCAGCTTGAACCAGGGAAACTTTTACGAGCAGTACTTC
d_call: TRBD1; clone_size: NA; v_call: TRBV10-2; j_call: TRBJ1-1; cdr3_aa: CASSDPGTVNTEAFF; cdr3_nt: TGCGCCAGCAGTGACCCCGGGACAGTGAACACTGAAGCTTTCTTT
d_call: NA; clone_size: NA; v_call: TRBV30; j_call: TRBJ2-7; cdr3_aa: CAGGGDEQYF; cdr3_nt: TGTGCCGGAGGGGGCGACGAGCAGTACTTC
d_call: NA; clone_size: NA; v_call: TRBV5-1; j_call: TRBJ2-2; cdr3_aa: CASSLQLGDTGELFF; cdr3_nt: TGCGCCAGCAGCTTACAATTAGGGGACACCGGGGAGCTGTTTTTT
d_call: NA; clone_size: NA; v_call: TRBV7-9; j_call: TRBJ2-2; cdr3_aa: CASSLASLAYTGELFF; cdr3_nt: TGTGCCAGCAGCTTAGCATCCCTAGCGTACACCGGGGAGCTGTTTTTT
d_call: NA; clone_size: NA; v_call: TRBV5-6; j_call: TRBJ1-4; cdr3_aa: CASSLQPQGDEKLFF; cdr3_nt: TGTGCCAGCAGCTTGCAACCACAGGGAGATGAAAAACTGTTTTTT
d_call: NA; clone_size: NA; v_call: TRBV19; j_call: TRBJ2-7; cdr3_aa: CASSISQGPYEQYF; cdr3_nt: TGTGCCAGTAGTATCTCCCAGGGGCCCTACGAGCAGTACTTC
d_call: NA; clone_size: few; v_call: TRBV10-1; j_call: TRBJ1-5; cdr3_aa: CASSRGGVDQPQHF; cdr3_nt: TGCGCCAGCAGTCGTGGGGGGGTTGATCAGCCCCAGCATTTT
d_call: NA; clone_size: NA; v_call: TRBV6-5; j_call: TRBJ1-2; cdr3_aa: CASSEGPSPYGYTF; cdr3_nt: TGTGCCAGCAGCGAGGGTCCTTCACCTTATGGCTACACCTTC
d_call: TRBD1; clone_size: NA; v_call: TRBV7-9; j_call: TRBJ1-1; cdr3_aa: CASSWTGAPQAFF; cdr3_nt: TGTGCCAGCAGCTGGACAGGGGCCCCTCAGGCTTTCTTT
d_call: TRBD1; clone_size: NA; v_call: TRBV27; j_call: TRBJ2-7; cdr3_aa: CASNNLGTGGNEQYF; cdr3_nt: TGTGCCAGCAACAACCTTGGGACAGGGGGCAACGAGCAGTACTTC
d_call: TRBD2; clone_size: NA; v_call: TRBV18; j_call: TRBJ2-2; cdr3_aa: CASSPITSGVTGELFF; cdr3_nt: TGTGCCAGCTCACCGATCACTAGCGGGGTCACCGGGGAGCTGTTTTTT
d_call: TRBD2; clone_size: NA; v_call: TRBV7-3; j_call: TRBJ2-1; cdr3_aa: CASSSGLAGGEGEQFF; cdr3_nt: TGTGCCAGCAGCTCCGGACTAGCGGGAGGGGAAGGGGAGCAGTTCTTC